The entry below gives a single T cell receptor beta chain sequence along with its context. The record originates from a study of T cell responses to AZD1222 COVID-19 vaccine. The method was immunoSEQ multiplex PCR; TCRdb's version includes in-frame clones alone and lacks a portion of them. Counted here are over 130,000 clones, over 90% occurring once; the ten biggest clones make up approximately 3.8%. The sample consisted of peripheral blood, taken 28 days after the second AZD1222 dose. This receptor was identified in an adult who received the AZD1222 COVID-19 vaccine.

The DNA of the CDR3 is TGCGCCAGCAGCCCATCGGACGGCAGCTACGAGCAGTACTTC. The encoded protein is CASSPSDGSYEQYF. The chain couples TRBV5-1 to TRBJ2-7; D is uncertain. In germline, CDR1 is SGHRS, CDR2 YFSETQ. The V gene lost 4 bases and the J gene lost 3 bases, with 14 bases spanning the gap. This CDR3 is 14 amino acids long.